Below are 14 T cell receptor beta chains sequenced from a single sample in a study of blood T cell repertoires in COVID-19. Sequencing was performed with immunoSEQ multiplex PCR; in TCRdb, only in-frame clones are kept and a portion is missing. The top ten clones hold about 0.95% of a sample with about 160,000 clones, roughly 81% of them seen once. Sequencing was carried out using peripheral blood. The source is a man in his forties with acute or convalescent COVID-19.

This clone turned up a few times. The gene calls are TRBV2 and TRBJ2-1; D is uncertain. CDR1 is SNHLY, CDR2 FYNNEI, per germline. Deletions cut 8 bases from V and 0 bases from J, with 8 bases between. This CDR3 contains 13 residues. The CDR3 protein is CASVTDSYNEQFF. CDR3 nucleotides: TGTGCCAGCGTTACTGACTCCTACAATGAGCAGTTCTTC. The variable domain in full, with the rest retrieved from reference TRBV2 and TRBJ2-1, is EPEVTQTPSHQVTQMGQEVILRCVPISNHLYFYWYRQILGQKVEFLVSFYNNEISEKSEIFDDQFSVERPDGSNFTLKIRSTKLEDSAMYFCASVTDSYNEQFFGPGTRLTVL.

This clone was seen a single time. CDR3 loop: CASSFVAGGPLDEQFF. In nucleotides, the CDR3 is TGCGCCAGCAGCTTCGTAGCGGGGGGGCCATTAGACGAGCAGTTCTTC. The chain combines TRBV5-1 with TRBJ2-1; the match to TRBD2 covers 11 bases. This CDR3 contains 16 residues. Looked up from germline, CDR1 is SGHRS and CDR2 is YFSETQ. V gave up 2 bases and J gave up 10 bases; unmatched junction bases: 11.

The chain employs TRBV6-5 and TRBJ2-5, with 11 bases aligning to TRBD2. V lost 6 bases and J lost 2; bases outside the gene matches: 2. CDR1 MNHEY and CDR2 SVGAGI come from the germline V gene. The CDR3 sequence is 14 residues long. CDR3 sequence (DNA): TGTGCCAGCAGGAGACTAGCGGGGCAAGAGACCCAGTACTTC. This translates into CASRRLAGQETQYF.

There are a few counts of this clone. V gene TRBV18 combines with J gene TRBJ1-5, with 7 bases lining up with TRBD1. The V and J ends lost 6 bases and 8 bases, in that order; junction bases with no gene match: 16. The CDR3 sequence is 16 residues long. Germline CDR1 reads KGHSH; CDR2 reads LQKENI. The CDR3 DNA is TGTGCCAGCTCGCACGAATCCGGGACAGTCTTGGAGCCCCAGCATTTT. Its protein product is CASSHESGTVLEPQHF.

This clone showed up just once. The V call is TRBV11-2, the J call TRBJ1-5, with TRBD1 as a possible D gene (5 bases). Trimming stripped 3 bases from V and 6 bases from J, with 15 bases between. The germline V gene encodes CDR1 SGHAT and CDR2 FQNNGV. The CDR3 contains 15 residues. The CDR3 bases are TGTGCCAGCAGCTTGGGGGGAAGATACAGTCAGCCCCAGCATTTT. Amino acid sequence: CASSLGGRYSQPQHF.

The J gene is TRBJ1-1, the V gene TRBV29-1; 9 bases are a match to TRBD1. The CDR3 runs 16 residues. V shed 0 bases and J 1 base; nucleotides not matched to a gene: 6. Germline-derived CDR1 and CDR2 are SQVTM and ANQGSEA. This chain's CDR3 is CSVEEGTGRSNTEAFF. As DNA, the CDR3 is TGCAGCGTTGAAGAGGGGACAGGGAGGTCGAACACTGAAGCTTTCTTT.

The genes are TRBV5-6 and TRBJ1-4; the match to TRBD1 covers 7 bases. The CDR3 length is 15 residues. Per the germline V gene, CDR1 is SGHDT and CDR2 is YYEEEE. The V and J ends lost 1 base and 12 bases, in that order; junction bases with no gene match: 12. The CDR3 reads CASSLRRTGGRELFF. The CDR3 DNA reads as TGTGCCAGCAGCTTGCGAAGGACAGGAGGTCGAGAACTGTTTTTT.

The chain employs TRBV5-1 and TRBJ1-2; tentatively, D is TRBD1 (5 bases). Trimming left V 2 bases short and J 0 bases short, with 11 bases between. The CDR3 consists of 15 residues. The V gene's germline CDR1 is SGHRS and CDR2 YFSETQ. In DNA, the CDR3 is TGCGCCAGCAGCTTTTCAGGGCGCGCTAACTATGGCTACACCTTC. The encoded protein is CASSFSGRANYGYTF.

The count of this clone is one. V usage is TRBV28 and J usage is TRBJ1-2; unclear D gene. Germline CDR1 and CDR2: MDHEN and SYDVKM. This CDR3 region has 14 residues. Trimming removed 2 bases from V and 6 bases from J, with 13 bases in between. CDR3 in DNA: TGTGCCAGCAGTTTAGAGGTTGCCCTTCATGGCTACACCTTC. Translated, it gives CASSLEVALHGYTF.

This chain links TRBV20-1 with TRBJ2-5; TRBD1 aligns across 7 bases. The CDR3 spans 15 residues. Germline V lookup: CDR1 DFQATT, CDR2 SNEGSKA (reference sequence). The J segment lost 2 bases and the V segment lost 3 bases, leaving 9 bases of the junction unmatched. The CDR3 DNA reads TGCAGTGCTAGTCCATGGGACAGCCTACAAGAGACCCAGTACTTC. Encoded protein: CSASPWDSLQETQYF.

The table lists this clone with a few counts. The rearrangement uses TRBV10-3 and TRBJ2-1; 9 bases are shared with TRBD2. The CDR3 is 15 residues long. Germline V lookup: CDR1 ENHRY, CDR2 SYGVKD. J was trimmed by 7 bases and V by 2 bases; bases with no gene match: 6. The CDR3 DNA reads as TGTGCCATCAGTGAGGGCCAGCGGGGGGTTAATGAGCAGTTCTTC. Translated: CAISEGQRGVNEQFF.

The V call is TRBV4-1, the J call TRBJ1-2; unclear D gene. The length of the CDR3 is 15 residues. V was cut by 0 bases and J by 2 bases, with 10 bases left in between. CDR1 MGHRA and CDR2 YSYEKL come from the germline V gene. The CDR3 region has the DNA TGCGCCAGCAGCCAAGATCTGGCCGTGAACTATGGCTACACCTTC. It codes for CASSQDLAVNYGYTF.

About this clone: An end of the junction differs from the germline gene, which may be a read error. The chain recombines TRBV4-2 with TRBJ2-3; D remains ambiguous. The germline CDR1 and CDR2 sequences are LGHNA and YNFKEQ. This CDR3 is 12 amino acids long. CDR3 protein: CASSQETVTQYF. The CDR3 DNA sequence: TGTGCCAGCAGCCAAGAAACAGTTACGCAGTATTTT.

The chain joins TRBV6-2 or TRBV6-3 to TRBJ2-7, with a possible D match to TRBD1 (6 bases). The germline V and J ends were trimmed by 5 bases and 3 bases, with 14 bases remaining between them. Looked up from germline, CDR1 is MNHEY and CDR2 is SVGEGT. CDR3 length equals 14 residues. CDR3 nucleotides: TGTGCCAGCAGTCCGTATACAGGGTTCTACGAGCAGTACTTC. This gives the protein CASSPYTGFYEQYF.